The 12 T cell receptor beta chains below all came from one sample that was sequenced in a study of T cells in Graves' hyperthyroidism and ophthalmopathy. The investigators amplified TCR beta CDR3 regions from RNA transcripts. During a first-round RT-PCR of the TCR CDR3, the HTBI primer set was used. One entry per CDR3 protein results from TCRdb running MiXCR on the multiplex PCR reads. The sample gives 350,000 or so distinct CDR3 sequences, approximately 18% of which show up once; about a third is in the top ten. The sequenced sample was blood. These receptor sequences come from a woman aged 25 to 39 with Graves' hyperthyroidism that later progressed to Graves' ophthalmopathy.

This sequence joins TRBV19 and TRBJ2-7; D remains ambiguous. Germline V gene sequence: CDR1 LNHDA, CDR2 SQIVND (reference sequence). This CDR3 spans 15 amino acids. Trimming shortened V by 1 base and J by 0 bases, and 10 bases separated the two germline ends. The CDR3 DNA follows: TGTGCCAGTAGTATAGCATATAGCAGCTCCTACGAGCAGTACTTC. It codes for CASSIAYSSSYEQYF.

A few counts support this clonotype. This sequence joins TRBV5-1 and TRBJ2-5, with TRBD2 identical over 9 bases. The J segment lost 5 bases and the V segment lost 2 bases, leaving 7 bases of the junction unmatched. The CDR3 is 15 amino acids. The V gene's germline CDR1 is SGHRS and CDR2 YFSETQ. The CDR3 DNA sequence: TGCGCCAGCAGCTTCCTAGGACTAGCGCGGGAGACCCAGTACTTC. It translates to CASSFLGLARETQYF. Full variable domain (remainder filled in from reference TRBV5-1 and TRBJ2-5): KAGVTQTPRYLIKTRGQQVTLSCSPISGHRSVSWYQQTPGQGLQFLFEYFSETQRNKGNFPGRFSGRQFSNSRSEMNVSTLELGDSALYLCASSFLGLARETQYFGPGTRLLVL.

This clonotype was counted many times. V and J are TRBV27 and TRBJ2-2; 7 bases map to TRBD2. After removal of 0 bases from V and 6 bases from J, the junction contained 7 bases not matched to a gene. CDR1 and CDR2 (germline): MNHEY, SMNVEV (reference sequence). There are 16 residues in the CDR3. In nucleotides, the CDR3 is TGTGCCAGCAGTTTATCTATCGGACTAGTGGCCGGGGAGCTGTTTTTT. This translates into CASSLSIGLVAGELFF.

This clonotype was seen only a few times. The chain joins TRBV6-5 to TRBJ1-2, with D possibly being TRBD1 (5 bases). Per the germline V gene, CDR1 is MNHEY and CDR2 is SVGAGI. Trimming stripped 2 bases from V and 6 bases from J, with 19 bases between. The CDR3 loop spans 16 amino acids. The chain's CDR3 is CASSYHPRQSLNGYTF. The CDR3 DNA reads TGTGCCAGCAGTTACCACCCCCGACAGTCCCTCAATGGCTACACCTTC.

This clonotype has just a few counts. The genes are TRBV5-1 and TRBJ1-4; TRBD1 agrees at 9 bases. Trimming took 4 bases from V and 7 from J; bases not matched to a gene: 8. This CDR3 has 15 amino acids. From germline, CDR1 is SGHRS and CDR2 YFSETQ. CDR3 coding DNA: TGCGCCAGCAGCACATCCGGGACAGGGAGTGAAAAACTGTTTTTT. The encoded protein is CASSTSGTGSEKLFF.

As concerns this clonotype: Since a much larger clone is just one base distant, this may be a read error. In DNA form, the CDR3 reads TGTGCCAGCAGCTTAAATATCCTAGCGAGAGACGTGGTCTCCTACGAGCAGTACTTC. As protein: CASSLNILARDVVSYEQYF. V is TRBV7-3 and J is TRBJ2-7, with D possibly TRBD2 on 6 matching bases. This CDR3 spans 19 amino acids. CDR1 is SGHTA, CDR2 FQGTGA, per germline. Trimming took 1 base from V and 0 from J, leaving 22 bases between them.

This clonotype was picked up many times. The chain has TRBV2 and TRBJ2-1; possible D gene TRBD2, 7 bases. With 8 bases removed from V and 4 bases from J, the gap between germline ends came to 27 bases. CDR3 length: 18 amino acids. In germline, CDR1 is SNHLY, CDR2 FYNNEI. In nucleotides, the CDR3 is TGTGCCAGCCTTGGAGACCGGGGGGCCCAAGGAATTTACAATGAGCAGTTCTTC. Translated: CASLGDRGAQGIYNEQFF.

In regard to this clonotype: A much larger clone is a single base away; this may be a read error. This chain links TRBV29-1 with TRBJ2-7; D is unclear. The CDR3 runs to 11 residues. Germline CDR1 reads SQVTM; CDR2 reads ANQGSEA. In nucleotides, the CDR3 is TGCGGCGTTGTTAGTTACTACGAGCAGTACTTC. This encodes CGVVSYYEQYF.

In its sample, this clonotype was seen many times. The CDR3: CASSFAGSPEAFF. The CDR3 DNA reads TGTGCCAGCAGTTTCGCCGGGTCCCCTGAAGCTTTCTTT. This chain links TRBV27 with TRBJ1-1; D gene ambiguous. V shed 3 bases and J shed 6 bases, with 11 bases lying between them. This CDR3 region has 13 residues. Per germline, CDR1 MNHEY and CDR2 SMNVEV (reference sequence).

This clonotype has a count of ten or more. This sequence joins TRBV11-2 and TRBJ2-1; 12 bases match TRBD2. Germline V gives CDR1 SGHAT, CDR2 FQNNGV. The CDR3 has 17 residues. Germline trimming cut 1 base from V and 3 bases from J; bases unmatched to any gene: 4. The CDR3 reads CASSLVASGGVYNEQFF. CDR3 sequence (DNA): TGTGCCAGCAGCTTAGTGGCTAGCGGGGGGGTCTACAATGAGCAGTTCTTC.

This clonotype was seen at least ten times. V usage is TRBV5-1 and J usage is TRBJ2-7; 9 bases map to TRBD2. CDR1 SGHRS and CDR2 YFSETQ come from the germline V gene. This CDR3 comprises 13 residues. The V and J ends lost 4 bases and 5 bases, in that order; junction bases with no gene match: 4. The CDR3 here is CASSPREGDEQYF. Written as DNA, the CDR3 is TGCGCCAGCAGCCCGCGGGAGGGCGACGAGCAGTACTTC. The full variable domain, completed using reference TRBV5-1 and TRBJ2-7, is KAGVTQTPRYLIKTRGQQVTLSCSPISGHRSVSWYQQTPGQGLQFLFEYFSETQRNKGNFPGRFSGRQFSNSRSEMNVSTLELGDSALYLCASSPREGDEQYFGPGTRLTVT.

In its sample, this clonotype was seen many times. The gene calls are TRBV10-3 and TRBJ2-2; 8 bases match TRBD2. Germline V gives CDR1 ENHRY, CDR2 SYGVKD. The CDR3 totals 14 residues. V was clipped by 6 bases and J by 0 bases; unmatched bases: 0. The CDR3 coding sequence is TGTGCCATCAGACTAGCGGCGAACACCGGGGAGCTGTTTTTT. It specifies CAIRLAANTGELFF.